This T cell receptor (beta chain) stems from a study of cytomegalovirus exposure and HLA in healthy donors. Study observations and caveats: According to reports, the classifier identified cytomegalovirus status with high specificity and sensitivity.

The PCR was carried out with 60 Vbeta primers and 13 Jbeta primers. Assay: immunoSEQ multiplex PCR; the TCRdb copy retains only in-frame clones and omits some. The sample has about 93,000 clones, around 84% seen once; the top ten hold approximately 3%. Concerning this clone: Its antigen is not identified.

This clonotype originated in a woman aged 40 to 49 in good health and CMV-seronegative. The material sequenced was PBMCs.

CDR3 loop: CASSLGVTVNTDTQYF. CDR3 coding DNA: TGTGCCAGCAGCTTAGGGGTGACAGTAAACACAGATACGCAGTATTTT. The rearrangement links TRBV7-2 to TRBJ2-3, with D perhaps matching TRBD1 (5 bases). Deletions cut 1 base from V and 2 bases from J, with 13 bases between. The germline V gene has CDR1 SGHTA and CDR2 FQGNSA. This CDR3 contains 16 residues.